A selection of T cell receptor beta chains follows, all from one sample in a study of blood T cell repertoires in COVID-19. The protocol was immunoSEQ multiplex PCR, while the TCRdb copy is restricted to in-frame clones and leaves out a portion. The data hold some 460,000 clones, with roughly 87% observed a single time. Input material: PBMCs or T cells enriched from blood (not recorded which). The source is a woman between 18 and 29 years old with acute COVID-19. Each CDR3 is given with its conserved first and last residue. A D gene is named only where the DNA matches it firmly. Size is stated for part of the rows, as once, few or many counts, or as a class when the clone is expanded.

>NA|TRBV27|TRBJ2-5|NA
CASSLWGGPEETQYF
TGTGCCAGCAGTTTATGGGGGGGCCCCGAGGAGACCCAGTACTTC
>NA|TRBV7-8|TRBJ1-4|NA
CASSHPRAGGINEKLFF
TGTGCCAGCAGCCACCCTAGGGCGGGGGGAATTAATGAAAAACTGTTTTTT
>once|TRBV3-1/TRBV3-2|TRBJ2-7|NA
CASSQDILLPDSVYEQYF
TGTGCCAGCAGCCAAGATATACTCCTCCCGGACAGTGTTTACGAGCAGTACTTC
>few|TRBV19|TRBJ2-2|TRBD1
CASSPGTGVFTGELFF
TGTGCCAGTAGTCCCGGGACAGGGGTCTTCACCGGGGAGCTGTTTTTT
>NA|TRBV12-5|TRBJ2-1|NA
CASGSGQTISYNEQFF
TGTGCTAGTGGTTCAGGACAGACAATCTCCTACAATGAGCAGTTCTTC
>NA|TRBV9|TRBJ1-4|TRBD1
CASTGGTGANEKLFF
TGTGCCAGCACCGGGGGGACAGGGGCTAATGAAAAACTGTTTTTT
>NA|TRBV5-4|TRBJ1-6|TRBD1
CASRYAPGQGNSPLHF
TGTGCCAGCAGATACGCCCCGGGACAGGGAAATTCACCCCTCCACTTT
>NA|TRBV5-8|TRBJ1-6|NA
CASSSRDLSYNSPLHF
TGTGCCAGCAGCTCCAGGGATCTCTCCTATAATTCACCCCTCCACTTT
>NA|TRBV3-1/TRBV3-2|TRBJ2-7|NA
CASSQDGRVETYEQYF
TGTGCCAGCAGCCAAGATGGCAGGGTGGAAACCTACGAGCAGTACTTC
>NA|TRBV2|TRBJ2-3|NA
CASSERPITDTQYF
TGTGCCAGCAGTGAGCGGCCAATCACAGATACGCAGTATTTT
>NA|TRBV10-1|TRBJ2-1|NA
CASSEIENNEQFF
TGCGCCAGCAGTGAGATAGAAAACAATGAGCAGTTCTTC
>once|TRBV3-1/TRBV3-2|TRBJ1-6|NA
CASSQVAGQTPLHF
TGTGCCAGCAGCCAAGTAGCTGGACAGACACCCCTCCACTTT
>NA|TRBV4-1|TRBJ1-6|NA
CASSQRGSLGNSPLHF
TGCGCCAGCAGCCAAAGGGGTTCTCTAGGAAATTCACCCCTCCACTTT
>NA|TRBV6-2/TRBV6-3|TRBJ2-1|TRBD2
CASSRTSGRTYNEQFF
TGTGCCAGCAGTCGGACTAGCGGGAGGACCTACAATGAGCAGTTCTTC
>NA|TRBV30|TRBJ1-2|NA
CAWSGAGDGYTF
TGTGCCTGGAGTGGGGCAGGCGATGGCTACACCTTC
>NA|TRBV2|TRBJ1-4|NA
CASSRGEKLFF
TGTGCCAGTTCCCGGGGTGAAAAACTGTTTTTT
>NA|TRBV28|TRBJ2-5|NA
CASSFSGTQYF
TGTGCCAGCAGTTTTTCGGGGACCCAGTACTTC
>NA|TRBV25-1|TRBJ1-4|TRBD1
CASSDRQGWGEEKLFF
TGTGCCAGCAGTGATCGACAGGGGTGGGGGGAGGAAAAACTGTTTTTT
>NA|TRBV20-1|TRBJ1-1|TRBD1
CSARRDSEAFF
TGCAGTGCTAGGCGGGACAGTGAAGCTTTCTTT
>NA|TRBV18|TRBJ1-2|NA
CASSPPWEGTNYGYTF
TGTGCCAGCTCACCACCCTGGGAGGGAACTAACTATGGCTACACCTTC
>NA|TRBV7-9|TRBJ1-2|TRBD1
CASSLTGDYGYTF
TGTGCCAGCAGCTTAACAGGGGACTATGGCTACACCTTC
>NA|TRBV24-1|TRBJ2-3|TRBD1
CATGGQGGNTDTQYF
TGTGCCACCGGGGGACAGGGTGGAAACACAGATACGCAGTATTTT
>NA|TRBV19|TRBJ2-1|TRBD2
CASSRLASGNEQFF
TGTGCCAGTAGTAGGTTGGCTAGCGGAAATGAGCAGTTCTTC
>NA|TRBV10-2|TRBJ2-2|NA
CASQRAGELFF
TGCGCCAGTCAAAGAGCTGGGGAGCTGTTTTTT
>NA|TRBV11-2|TRBJ2-2|TRBD1
CASSLVGTGVNTGELFF
TGTGCCAGCAGCTTAGTAGGGACAGGGGTTAACACCGGGGAGCTGTTTTTT
>few|TRBV7-9|TRBJ2-2|TRBD1
CASSRQGLANTGELFF
TGTGCCAGCAGCCGACAGGGGCTAGCGAACACCGGGGAGCTGTTTTTT
>NA|TRBV5-6|TRBJ1-1|NA
CASSLKEMRAFF
TGTGCCAGCAGCTTGAAGGAGATGCGAGCTTTCTTT
>NA|TRBV18|TRBJ2-7|TRBD1
CASSPKPGQGSYEQYF
TGTGCCAGCTCACCCAAACCGGGACAGGGGTCCTACGAGCAGTACTTC
>NA|TRBV7-2|TRBJ2-1|NA
CASSLVVRVNNEQFF
TGTGCCAGCAGCTTAGTGGTCAGGGTAAACAATGAGCAGTTCTTC
>NA|TRBV7-2|TRBJ2-3|NA
CASSLGLGVSTDTQYF
TGTGCCAGCAGCTTAGGGCTAGGGGTGAGCACAGATACGCAGTATTTT
>NA|TRBV28|TRBJ1-1|NA
CATRRTRAFF
TGTGCCACCAGAAGGACTAGGGCTTTCTTT
>NA|TRBV5-4|TRBJ1-6|NA
CASSLESFSPLHF
TGTGCCAGCAGCTTGGAATCCTTTTCACCCCTCCACTTT
>NA|TRBV6-5|TRBJ1-4|TRBD1
CASRSGQGNNEKLFF
TGTGCCAGCAGATCTGGACAGGGGAATAATGAAAAACTGTTTTTT
>NA|TRBV6-5|TRBJ2-7|NA
CASSYRWGHYEQYF
TGTGCCAGCAGTTACCGCTGGGGGCACTACGAGCAGTACTTC
>NA|TRBV6-5|TRBJ1-5|TRBD1
CASRGYRGGQPQHF
TGTGCCAGCAGGGGATACAGGGGAGGTCAGCCCCAGCATTTT
>NA|TRBV28|TRBJ2-4|NA
CATKRIESNIQYF
TGTGCCACCAAGAGGATCGAGTCAAACATTCAGTACTTC
>NA|TRBV4-1|TRBJ2-3|TRBD2
CASSQDWAGGHTDTQYF
TGCGCCAGCAGCCAAGATTGGGCGGGGGGACACACAGATACGCAGTATTTT
>NA|TRBV10-1|TRBJ1-6|TRBD1
CASSDGQDFNSPLHF
TGCGCCAGCAGTGACGGACAGGATTTTAATTCACCCCTCCACTTT
>few|TRBV4-1|TRBJ1-1|NA
CASSHGQSNTEAFF
TGCGCCAGCAGCCACGGACAGTCAAACACTGAAGCTTTCTTT
>NA|TRBV6-5|TRBJ1-5|NA
CASSYSGVNQPQHF
TGTGCCAGCAGTTACTCAGGGGTCAATCAGCCCCAGCATTTT
>few|TRBV18|TRBJ2-5|NA
CASSLETHRGQETQYF
TGTGCCAGCTCACTAGAGACCCACCGAGGGCAGGAGACCCAGTACTTC
>NA|TRBV11-3|TRBJ2-5|TRBD1
CASSSRQGPETQYF
TGTGCCAGCAGCTCCCGACAGGGCCCGGAGACCCAGTACTTC